This entry lists 25 T cell receptor beta chains sequenced from one sample in a study of T cell responses to AZD1222 COVID-19 vaccine. TCRdb keeps only in-frame clones here, not all; method: immunoSEQ multiplex PCR. Counted here are approximately 90,000 clones, around 90% occurring once; the ten biggest clones make up roughly 16%. This specimen was peripheral blood, taken on day 0 of AZD1222 vaccination. These receptors were taken from an adult in good health.

The rearrangement links TRBV21-1 to TRBJ2-7; the table's D call of TRBD2 was not tested on the DNA. TRBV21-1 constitutes a pseudogene. The CDR3 is made up of 15 amino acids. This CDR3 is CASSKRGRGGHEQYF. DNA for the CDR3: TGTGCCAGCAGCAAGAGGGGGAGGGGCGGGCACGAGCAGTACTTC.

The rearrangement joins TRBV7-2 to TRBJ1-5; D ambiguous. Deletions cut 4 bases from V and 2 bases from J, with 12 bases between. The CDR3 covers 15 residues. Germline-derived CDR1 and CDR2 are SGHTA and FQGNSA. The CDR3, as DNA: TGTGCCAGCAGCTATATTAGCCAGGGCAATCAGCCCCAGCATTTT. This translates into CASSYISQGNQPQHF. Based on the CDR3 plus reference TRBV7-2 and TRBJ1-5, the full variable domain is GAGVSQSPSNKVTEKGKDVELRCDPISGHTALYWYRQSLGQGLEFLIYFQGNSAPDKSGLPSDRFSAERTGGSVSTLTIQRTQQEDSAVYLCASSYISQGNQPQHFGDGTRLSIL.

This clone was observed once. The chain employs TRBV6-5 and TRBJ1-6, with TRBD1 matching 7 bases. The CDR3 covers 13 residues. Germline V gene lookup returns CDR1 MNHEY and CDR2 SVGAGI. The V and J ends lost 6 bases and 6 bases, in that order; junction bases with no gene match: 2. CDR3 bases: TGTGCCAGCAGGGGGACAGCTAATTCACCCCTCCACTTT. Its translation: CASRGTANSPLHF.

This chain joins TRBV10-3 and TRBJ1-1, with D possibly being TRBD1 (5 bases). Per the germline V gene, CDR1 is ENHRY and CDR2 is SYGVKD. The V gene lost 11 bases and the J gene lost 6 bases, with 19 bases spanning the gap. The CDR3 is 13 residues long. Here the CDR3 DNA reads TGTGCCGCGTCTGGGGGGGTTAGAGCTGAAGCTTTCTTT. Translated: CAASGGVRAEAFF.

The rearrangement joins TRBV19 to TRBJ1-4; perhaps TRBD1 as D (6 bases). Trimming took 5 bases from V and 4 from J, leaving 11 bases between them. The CDR3 sequence is 14 residues long. CDR1 is LNHDA and CDR2 is SQIVND in the germline V gene (reference sequence). For the CDR3, the DNA is TGTGCCAGTAGTTCCGGACAGATTAATGAAAAACTGTTTTTT. Translated, it gives CASSSGQINEKLFF.

As to this clone: The same CDR3 arises from other DNA sequences in this sample as well. The rearrangement uses TRBV27 and TRBJ2-7; TRBD2 aligns across 12 bases. CDR3 length: 15 residues. Per the germline V gene, CDR1 is MNHEY and CDR2 is SMNVEV (reference sequence). Trimming cost V 5 bases and J 5 bases; bases outside gene matches: 7. CDR3 loop: CASSVRLAGDNEQYF. CDR3 nucleotide sequence: TGTGCCAGCAGTGTTAGACTAGCGGGAGATAACGAGCAGTACTTC.

The V gene is TRBV9, the J gene TRBJ1-5; unclear D gene. Trimming shortened V by 0 bases and J by 0 bases, and 7 bases separated the two germline ends. Germline V gene data show CDR1 as SGDLS and CDR2 as YYNGEE. CDR3 length equals 15 residues. In DNA, the CDR3 is TGTGCCAGCAGCGTAGCAGGATATAGCAATCAGCCCCAGCATTTT. Encoded protein: CASSVAGYSNQPQHF.

V is TRBV7-9 and J is TRBJ2-3, with D hard to call. The CDR3 length is 11 residues. Deletions cut 5 bases from V and 4 bases from J, with 4 bases between. CDR1 is SEHNR and CDR2 is FQNEAQ in the germline V gene (reference sequence). The CDR3 protein is CASSPPDTQYF. DNA for the CDR3: TGTGCCAGCAGCCCTCCAGATACGCAGTATTTT.

J is TRBJ1-6 and V is TRBV28; D not resolved. CDR3 length equals 16 residues. Germline V gene sequence: CDR1 MDHEN, CDR2 SYDVKM. V lost 3 bases to trimming and J lost 6 bases, with 15 bases between them. In DNA, the CDR3 is TGTGCCAGCAGTTTCCTCCCGGGATTTACTAATTCACCCCTCCACTTT. Translating it yields CASSFLPGFTNSPLHF. The full variable domain, rest sourced from reference TRBV28 and TRBJ1-6, is DVKVTQSSRYLVKRTGEKVFLECVQDMDHENMFWYRQDPGLGLRLIYFSYDVKMKEKGDIPEGYSVSREKKERFSLILESASTNQTSMYLCASSFLPGFTNSPLHFGNGTRLTVT.

The chain uses TRBV5-1 and TRBJ2-7; D gene ambiguous. With 7 bases removed from V and 2 bases from J, the gap between germline ends came to 19 bases. The CDR3 sequence is 15 residues long. Germline V CDR1 and CDR2: SGHRS, YFSETQ. CDR3 in amino acids: CASSDLDGPPYEQYF. CDR3 sequence (DNA): TGCGCCAGCTCCGACTTAGACGGTCCGCCCTACGAGCAGTACTTC.

This clone came up once. V is TRBV6-5 and J is TRBJ2-7; TRBD1 matches 8 bases. J was trimmed by 6 bases and V by 5 bases; bases with no gene match: 3. Germline CDR1 and CDR2: MNHEY and SVGAGI. The CDR3 consists of 12 residues. CDR3 coding DNA: TGTGCCAGCAGTAAGGACAGGGTCGAGCAGTACTTC. Protein product: CASSKDRVEQYF.

The chain is built from TRBV6-2 or TRBV6-3 and TRBJ1-1; D not certain. V lost 0 bases, J lost 2 bases, and 13 bases lay in between. Germline V lookup: CDR1 MNHEY, CDR2 SVGEGT. The CDR3 extends over 16 amino acids. The CDR3 DNA is TGTGCCAGCAGTTACTCGACCGGGAGACAAAACACTGAAGCTTTCTTT. It specifies CASSYSTGRQNTEAFF.

The chain links TRBV6-5 to TRBJ2-1, with D perhaps matching TRBD2 (6 bases). V lost 2 bases and J lost 3, with 11 bases in between. CDR1 MNHEY and CDR2 SVGAGI come from the germline V gene. This CDR3 spans 15 amino acids. CDR3 DNA sequence: TGTGCCAGCAGTTACCGTCCGGGGGTCTACAATGAGCAGTTCTTC. Translated, it gives CASSYRPGVYNEQFF.

The V and J genes are TRBV20-1 and TRBJ2-5, with 7 bases lining up with TRBD2. Trimming cost V 3 bases and J 11 bases; bases outside gene matches: 9. The CDR3 length is 12 residues. CDR1 and CDR2 from the germline V gene are DFQATT and SNEGSKA (reference sequence). In nucleotides, the CDR3 is TGCAGTGCTAGTAACTCGCCGGGGGGACAGTACTTC. As protein: CSASNSPGGQYF.

The chain combines TRBV7-8 with TRBJ1-1; unclear D gene. Trimming cost V 2 bases and J 7 bases, with 17 bases left between them. This CDR3 spans 15 amino acids. CDR1 and CDR2 from the germline V gene are SGHVS and FQNEAQ. The CDR3 loop is CASSLSEGLVSEAFF. CDR3 nucleotide sequence: TGTGCCAGCAGCTTATCGGAAGGTTTGGTCAGTGAAGCTTTCTTT.

This clone was seen only once. This chain uses TRBV5-4 with TRBJ1-2, with 12 bases that match TRBD1. There are 15 residues in the CDR3. Germline trimming cut 4 bases from V and 4 bases from J; bases unmatched to any gene: 5. Germline V CDR1 and CDR2: SGHNT, YYREEE (reference sequence). In DNA form, the CDR3 reads TGTGCCAGCAGCCCGGGACAGGGGGCGGTCTATGGCTACACCTTC. This sequence encodes CASSPGQGAVYGYTF.

This clone was seen a handful of times. The genes are TRBV7-2 and TRBJ1-3, with TRBD1 matching over 7 bases. The length of the CDR3 is 16 residues. Looked up from germline, CDR1 is SGHTA and CDR2 is FQGNSA. Trimming cost V 5 bases and J 1 base; bases outside gene matches: 8. The CDR3 DNA reads as TGTGCCAGCAGCCAATCACAGGGGTTTTCTGGAAACACCATATATTTT. It specifies CASSQSQGFSGNTIYF.

The chain links TRBV15 to TRBJ1-1, with unresolved D. V lost 4 bases and J lost 11, with 14 bases in between. The CDR3 extends over 12 amino acids. Germline V gives CDR1 LNHNV, CDR2 YYDKDF (reference sequence). DNA of the CDR3: TGTGCCACCAGCAAACGAAGGAATTCGGCTTTCTTT. Translated: CATSKRRNSAFF.

This rearrangement joins TRBV12-3 or TRBV12-4 to TRBJ1-3; D might be TRBD1 (6 bases). V lost 11 bases, J lost 4 bases, and 15 bases lay in between. The CDR3 spans 13 residues. The DNA of the CDR3 is TGTGCCGCCCGTTGGACAGCAGGAAACACCATATATTTT. Its protein is CAARWTAGNTIYF.

The rearrangement uses TRBV5-8 and TRBJ2-7, with 7 nucleotides matching TRBD1. This CDR3 has 14 residues. With 3 bases clipped from V and 2 bases from J, the junction kept 5 bases outside the gene matches. CDR1 is SGHTS, CDR2 YDEGEE, per germline. In nucleotides, the CDR3 is TGTGCCAGCAGCTCAACCGGGACAGCCTACGAGCAGTACTTC. Translating gives CASSSTGTAYEQYF.

The chain couples TRBV7-9 to TRBJ1-1, with a tentative D call TRBD1 (5 bases). Trimming removed 10 bases from V and 1 base from J, with 13 bases in between. This CDR3 has 13 amino acids. Germline CDR1 and CDR2: SEHNR and FQNEAQ (reference sequence). The CDR3 nucleotides are TGTGCCAATTCGGCAGGGCCGAACACTGAAGCTTTCTTT. Amino acid sequence: CANSAGPNTEAFF.

Regarding this clone: Germline is not matched at one junction end, which may reflect a read error. V usage is TRBV6-6 and J usage is TRBJ2-7, with 9 bases matching TRBD2. Germline values: CDR1 MNHNY, CDR2 SVGAGI (reference sequence). This CDR3 region has 15 residues. The DNA of the CDR3 is TGTACCAGCAGGGCGCAAGCGGGAGGTAAGGACGAGCAGTACTTC. It is translated as CTSRAQAGGKDEQYF.

This chain joins TRBV3-1 (or the pseudogene TRBV3-2) and TRBJ2-5, with 9 bases fitting TRBD2. The V and J ends lost 1 base and 4 bases, in that order; junction bases with no gene match: 4. Germline CDR1 is LGHDT and CDR2 is YNNKEL (reference sequence). The CDR3 runs 15 residues. In DNA form, the CDR3 reads TGTGCCAGCAGCCAAGGGAGTAGCGGGAGAGAGACCCAGTACTTC. This gives the protein CASSQGSSGRETQYF.

The V gene is TRBV7-2, the J gene TRBJ2-2; TRBD2 agrees at 10 bases. The CDR3 has 16 residues. V trimming: 1 base; J trimming: 6 bases; junction bases outside the gene matches: 5. Looked up from germline, CDR1 is SGHTA and CDR2 is FQGNSA. CDR3 loop: CASSLVILAGAGELFF. Here the CDR3 DNA reads TGTGCCAGCAGCTTAGTAATCCTAGCGGGAGCCGGGGAGCTGTTTTTT.

The V call is TRBV28, the J call TRBJ1-6; D gene ambiguous. CDR1 and CDR2 (germline): MDHEN, SYDVKM. Trimming shortened V by 5 bases and J by 9 bases, and 14 bases separated the two germline ends. This CDR3 spans 14 amino acids. Here the CDR3 DNA reads TGTGCCAGCAGTCCTCGAGGGAGAGGTTCACCCCTCCACTTT. Protein: CASSPRGRGSPLHF.